This is a list of T cell receptor beta chains from one sample in a study of PD-1 blockade in classical Hodgkin lymphoma. The protocol was immunoSEQ multiplex PCR, while the TCRdb copy is restricted to in-frame clones and leaves out a portion. The sample consists of more than 10,000 clones, more than 75% of them appearing once. Specimen: peripheral blood mononuclear cells (PBMCs), collected before the second cycle of nivolumab. These receptors came from a human donor with classical Hodgkin lymphoma. CDR3s include the opening cysteine and the closing phenylalanine or tryptophan. Clone size is shown for a subset of rows, as once, few, many or a class of expanded clone.

V: TRBV14; size: NA; CDR3: CASSQNRGSRGTDTQYF
V: TRBV14; size: NA; CDR3: CASSHNWWRSGPYNEQFF
V: TRBV18; size: NA; CDR3: CASSPLGQVVPGNTIYF
V: TRBV7-3; size: NA; CDR3: CASSPTGEEAFF
V: TRBV27; size: NA; CDR3: CASSPLRDRGRSDTQYF
V: TRBV18; size: NA; CDR3: CASSPPETGSTEAFF
V: TRBV27; size: NA; CDR3: CASSLQSGGIPNYGYTF
V: TRBV7-2; size: NA; CDR3: CASSLVAGNEQFF
V: TRBV11-3; size: NA; CDR3: CASSLEIGQIPYEQYF
V: TRBV19; size: NA; CDR3: CACEGFTGELFF
V: TRBV6-5; size: few; CDR3: CASRPGQLNYGYTF
V: TRBV28; size: NA; CDR3: CASSPWGPQHF
V: TRBV5-1; size: few; CDR3: CASSTGHGSNTEAFF
V: TRBV2; size: NA; CDR3: CASCGLAGAQFF
V: TRBV6-4; size: NA; CDR3: CASSDGVTDTQYF
V: TRBV27; size: NA; CDR3: CASSKLTNEKLFF
V: TRBV7-2; size: NA; CDR3: CASSPHGGQGNQPQHF
V: TRBV19; size: NA; CDR3: CASGLAGYEQYF
V: TRBV18; size: NA; CDR3: CASSPEGYEKLFF
V: TRBV7-9; size: few; CDR3: CASSLYPSYEQYF
V: TRBV5-6; size: NA; CDR3: CASRIQGIDYEQYF
V: TRBV11-1; size: few; CDR3: CASSPDSYEQYF
V: TRBV27; size: NA; CDR3: CASSLGQGIGEQFF
V: TRBV28; size: few; CDR3: CASSYKFSNQPQHF
V: TRBV19; size: NA; CDR3: CASRGQGTSMNEKLFF
V: TRBV10-1; size: few; CDR3: CASRTNTGELFF
V: TRBV7-9; size: NA; CDR3: CASSSPEIWGPQPQHF